What follows describes a single T cell receptor (beta chain). Data came from immunoSEQ multiplex PCR; TCRdb stores just in-frame clones and leaves some out. The profile shows roughly 100,000 clones, 60% to 80% of them singletons. The sample originates from a study of blood T cell repertoires in COVID-19. Germline V gives CDR1 SNHLY, CDR2 FYNNEI. V shed 4 bases and J shed 10 bases, with 11 bases lying between them. The CDR3 runs to 12 residues. The sequencing sample was made of peripheral blood. This clonotype originated in a human donor with acute or convalescent COVID-19. The donor label of this sample is uncertain. The chain has TRBV2 and TRBJ2-4; D perhaps matches TRBD1 (6 bases). The chain's CDR3 is CASSATGRIQYF. CDR3 bases: TGTGCCAGCAGTGCAACAGGGCGGATTCAGTACTTC. Together with reference TRBV2 and TRBJ2-4, the CDR3 gives the full variable domain: EPEVTQTPSHQVTQMGQEVILRCVPISNHLYFYWYRQILGQKVEFLVSFYNNEISEKSEIFDDQFSVERPDGSNFTLKIRSTKLEDSAMYFCASSATGRIQYFGAGTRLSVL.